Each of the 20 T cell receptor beta chains below was sequenced from the same sample in a study of OX40 agonist ivuxolimab in advanced cancers. Profiled with immunoSEQ multiplex PCR; TCRdb holds only in-frame clones, not every one. The sample consists of 95,000 to 110,000 clones, roughly 90% of them appearing once. This specimen was CD4+ or CD8+ T cells sorted from blood, taken in a trial of the OX40 agonist ivuxolimab. Receptors were obtained from an adult with an advanced solid tumor such as melanoma, head and neck, liver or kidney cancer.

The chain has TRBV7-8 and TRBJ2-7, with 7 bases fitting TRBD1. Germline V lookup: CDR1 SGHVS, CDR2 FQNEAQ. The CDR3 has 13 amino acids. The V and J ends lost 6 bases and 2 bases, in that order; junction bases with no gene match: 4. The CDR3 spells CASSSTGTYEQYF. Written as DNA, the CDR3 is TGTGCCAGCAGTTCGACAGGGACCTACGAGCAGTACTTC.

CDR3 nucleotides: TGTGCCAGCAGTCGGGACCGATATTACACTGAAGCTTTCTTT. Amino acids: CASSRDRYYTEAFF. This chain links TRBV11-2 with TRBJ1-1; TRBD1 is a possible D gene (5 bases). Deletions cut 6 bases from V and 3 bases from J, with 14 bases between. This CDR3 is 14 amino acids long. The germline V gene encodes CDR1 SGHAT and CDR2 FQNNGV.

CDR3 sequence reads: CASSGGARGNQPQHF. The CDR3 region has the DNA TGTGCCAGCAGTGGCGGCGCAAGGGGCAATCAGCCCCAGCATTTT. The V call is TRBV6-1, the J call TRBJ1-5; D is ambiguous. Germline loops: CDR1 MNHNS, CDR2 SASEGT. Trimming stripped 4 bases from V and 2 bases from J, with 12 bases between. The CDR3 is made up of 15 amino acids.

This chain uses TRBV7-2 with TRBJ1-5; 8 bases line up with TRBD1. This CDR3 comprises 15 residues. Looked up from germline, CDR1 is SGHTA and CDR2 is FQGNSA. Germline trimming cut 4 bases from V and 10 bases from J; bases unmatched to any gene: 12. CDR3 in amino acids: CASSSFNTGGAPQHF. The CDR3, as DNA: TGTGCCAGCAGCTCATTTAATACAGGGGGGGCTCCCCAGCATTTT.

V is TRBV19 and J is TRBJ2-7; D not resolved. This CDR3 contains 12 residues. Trimming cost V 4 bases and J 7 bases, with 11 bases left between them. Germline lookup yields CDR1 LNHDA and CDR2 SQIVND (reference sequence). CDR3 sequence (DNA): TGTGCCAGTAGTAACCGAGACACAGAGCAGTACTTC. As protein: CASSNRDTEQYF. Filled out from reference TRBV19 and TRBJ2-7, the complete variable domain reads DGGITQSPKYLFRKEGQNVTLSCEQNLNHDAMYWYRQDPGQGLRLIYYSQIVNDFQKGDIAEGYSVSREKKESFPLTVTSAQKNPTAFYLCASSNRDTEQYFGPGTRLTVT.

The V gene is TRBV28, the J gene TRBJ2-2; tentatively, D is TRBD2 (7 bases). CDR3 length equals 16 residues. Trimming pared 6 bases from V and 0 bases from J, leaving 14 bases between. The germline CDR1 and CDR2 sequences are MDHEN and SYDVKM. CDR3 nucleotides: TGTGCCAGCAGGCCTCGGGGGGCTACGAACACCGGGGAGCTGTTTTTT. This sequence encodes CASRPRGATNTGELFF.

The rearrangement uses TRBV5-1 and TRBJ1-1, with D possibly being TRBD1 (6 bases). V was cut by 4 bases and J by 3 bases, with 16 bases left in between. CDR1 SGHRS and CDR2 YFSETQ come from the germline V gene. The CDR3 runs 15 residues. For the CDR3, the DNA is TGCGCCAGCAGCATATCAGGGGTAGTGGACACTGAAGCTTTCTTT. Protein product: CASSISGVVDTEAFF. The full variable domain, its missing parts supplied by reference TRBV5-1 and TRBJ1-1, is KAGVTQTPRYLIKTRGQQVTLSCSPISGHRSVSWYQQTPGQGLQFLFEYFSETQRNKGNFPGRFSGRQFSNSRSEMNVSTLELGDSALYLCASSISGVVDTEAFFGQGTRLTVV.

The chain employs TRBV29-1 and TRBJ1-2; 8 bases match TRBD1. The germline CDR1 and CDR2 sequences are SQVTM and ANQGSEA. This CDR3 spans 14 amino acids. Trimming took 5 bases from V and 5 from J; bases not matched to a gene: 10. The CDR3 DNA follows: TGCAGCGTTCCCGTAGGACAGGGACCTTATGGCTACACCTTC. It is translated as CSVPVGQGPYGYTF.

CDR3 coding DNA: TGTGCCAGTATTCAGAGCTCTGGGGCCAACGTCCTGACTTTC. This sequence encodes CASIQSSGANVLTF. The chain uses TRBV19 and TRBJ2-6; D gene ambiguous. The ends were cut back, 7 bases at V and 0 bases at J, with 7 bases in the middle. This CDR3 spans 14 amino acids. Germline V gene lookup returns CDR1 LNHDA and CDR2 SQIVND (reference sequence).

The chain uses TRBV14 and TRBJ1-1, with D perhaps matching TRBD1 (5 bases). The CDR3 extends over 14 amino acids. V was trimmed by 0 bases and J by 10 bases, leaving 15 bases between them. The germline V gene encodes CDR1 SGHDN and CDR2 FVKESK. The CDR3 is CASSQEGDRWRAFF. The DNA of the CDR3 is TGTGCCAGCAGCCAAGAGGGGGATAGGTGGCGAGCTTTCTTT.

The gene calls are TRBV19 and TRBJ1-5; D unclear. With 8 bases removed from V and 3 bases from J, the gap between germline ends came to 20 bases. Germline-derived CDR1 and CDR2 are LNHDA and SQIVND (reference sequence). The CDR3 sequence is 16 residues long. The CDR3 sequence: CASFGRNPSANQPQHF. CDR3 DNA: TGTGCCAGTTTCGGGCGGAACCCCTCGGCCAATCAGCCCCAGCATTTT.

The rearrangement joins TRBV4-1 to TRBJ2-2; D is ambiguous. V was pared by 1 base and J by 0 bases, with 15 bases between. The CDR3 has 18 residues. The germline CDR1 and CDR2 sequences are MGHRA and YSYEKL. The CDR3 nucleotides are TGCGCCAGCAGCCAAGTTGATATGGGATTTCCGAACACCGGGGAGCTGTTTTTT. Its translation is CASSQVDMGFPNTGELFF.

The chain uses TRBV28 and TRBJ1-1; TRBD1 matches 7 bases. The ends lost 5 bases at V and 4 bases at J; junction bases unmatched: 16. The CDR3 is 17 amino acids. Germline values: CDR1 MDHEN, CDR2 SYDVKM. For the CDR3, the DNA is TGTGCCAGCAGTGCTACAGGGGACCACCGTATGAGCACTGAAGCTTTCTTT. It yields the protein CASSATGDHRMSTEAFF. The variable domain in full, completed from reference TRBV28 and TRBJ1-1, reads DVKVTQSSRYLVKRTGEKVFLECVQDMDHENMFWYRQDPGLGLRLIYFSYDVKMKEKGDIPEGYSVSREKKERFSLILESASTNQTSMYLCASSATGDHRMSTEAFFGQGTRLTVV.

The chain carries TRBV19 and TRBJ1-2; D call uncertain. Germline values: CDR1 LNHDA, CDR2 SQIVND (reference sequence). The V gene lost 8 bases and the J gene lost 6 bases, with 19 bases spanning the gap. The CDR3 runs 14 residues. CDR3 DNA sequence: TGTGCCAGTCATGACGGGCCTGCAATCGATGGCTACACCTTC. This gives the protein CASHDGPAIDGYTF.

The CDR3 region is CASNPAGGTDTQYF. DNA of the CDR3: TGCGCCAGCAACCCGGCGGGCGGCACAGATACGCAGTATTTT. This chain connects TRBV5-1 to TRBJ2-3; possibly TRBD2 for D (5 bases). Trimming took off 6 bases at V and 1 base at J, with 12 bases between the two ends. CDR3 length: 14 amino acids. Germline CDR1 and CDR2: SGHRS and YFSETQ.

V gene TRBV28 combines with J gene TRBJ1-3; no clear D. Looked up from germline, CDR1 is MDHEN and CDR2 is SYDVKM. The CDR3 is made up of 15 amino acids. The V end was cut by 9 bases, the J end by 1 base, with 16 bases between. Written as DNA, the CDR3 is TGTGCCAGTACCCCCCCCGGACGGTCTGGAAACACCATATATTTT. Translating gives CASTPPGRSGNTIYF.

CDR3 in DNA: TGTGCCAGCAGCTTAGAAGCGGGGGGCAACACTGAAGCTTTCTTT. Its protein is CASSLEAGGNTEAFF. The chain couples TRBV7-9 to TRBJ1-1; tentatively, D is TRBD1 (6 bases). V was pared by 1 base and J by 2 bases, with 11 bases between. In germline, CDR1 is SEHNR, CDR2 FQNEAQ (reference sequence). The CDR3 runs to 15 residues.

The chain couples TRBV28 to TRBJ1-4; D might be TRBD1 (5 bases). V dropped 5 bases and J dropped 12 bases, with 19 bases sitting between them. CDR3 size: 14 residues. Germline CDR1 reads MDHEN; CDR2 reads SYDVKM. CDR3 sequence: CASSSGGTPTQLFF. The CDR3, as DNA: TGTGCCAGCAGTAGTGGGGGGACCCCCACGCAACTGTTTTTT. Variable domain in full (rest from reference TRBV28 and TRBJ1-4): DVKVTQSSRYLVKRTGEKVFLECVQDMDHENMFWYRQDPGLGLRLIYFSYDVKMKEKGDIPEGYSVSREKKERFSLILESASTNQTSMYLCASSSGGTPTQLFFGSGTQLSVL.

The chain uses TRBV29-1 and TRBJ2-3; 10 bases line up with TRBD2. CDR1 is SQVTM, CDR2 ANQGSEA, per germline. The CDR3 covers 15 residues. Germline trimming cut 3 bases from V and 4 bases from J; bases unmatched to any gene: 7. Here the CDR3 reads CSVDWASGSSDTQYF. In DNA, the CDR3 is TGCAGCGTTGATTGGGCTAGCGGGAGTTCAGATACGCAGTATTTT.

The rearrangement joins TRBV9 to TRBJ2-2; D gene uncertain. Trimming took 3 bases from V and 3 from J, leaving 6 bases between them. Germline lookup yields CDR1 SGDLS and CDR2 YYNGEE. The CDR3 runs 13 residues. The CDR3 DNA sequence: TGTGCCAGCAGCGGCGATCACACCGGGGAGCTGTTTTTT. Its protein is CASSGDHTGELFF.